These T cell receptor beta chains were read from a single sample in a study of OX40 agonist ivuxolimab in advanced cancers. Assay: immunoSEQ multiplex PCR; the TCRdb copy retains only in-frame clones and omits some. Of about 75,000 clones in the sample, about 88% were seen once. This material consisted of CD4+ or CD8+ T cells sorted from blood, taken in a trial of the OX40 agonist ivuxolimab. Receptors originate from an adult with an advanced solid tumor such as melanoma, head and neck, liver or kidney cancer. The CDR3 runs from the conserved cysteine through the conserved F or W. A D gene is named only where the DNA matches it firmly. Clone sizes are given selectively: once, few, many, or a class where the clone is expanded.

D | J | V | size | DNA | CDR3
TRBD1 | TRBJ2-7 | TRBV7-9 | - | TGTGCCAGCAGCTCCGGACAGGGAAGAAGGAAATCAGGGGTCTACGAGCAGTACTTC | CASSSGQGRRKSGVYEQYF
- | TRBJ1-1 | TRBV7-8 | - | TGTGCCAGCAGCTTAGTTTTGAACACTGAAGCTTTCTTT | CASSLVLNTEAFF
TRBD1 | TRBJ1-1 | TRBV6-5 | - | TGTGCCAGCAGTTTGGGACAGTCTAACACTGAAGCTTTCTTT | CASSLGQSNTEAFF
- | TRBJ2-7 | TRBV18 | few | TGTGCCAGCTCACCACCGAGGACCCTGTACGAGCAGTACTTC | CASSPPRTLYEQYF
- | TRBJ1-2 | TRBV5-1 | - | TGCGCCAGCAGCTTCGGAGCTAACTATGGCTACACCTTC | CASSFGANYGYTF
- | TRBJ2-1 | TRBV7-9 | - | TGTGCCAGCAGCTTAGAAGGCCGAGAGCAGTTCTTC | CASSLEGREQFF
- | TRBJ2-2 | TRBV6-5 | - | TGTGCCAGCAGAGTAGAGGGCACCGGGGAGCTGTTTTTT | CASRVEGTGELFF
TRBD1 | TRBJ2-3 | TRBV10-3 | - | TGTGCCATCAGTGCTGCCGGGACAGGGAGAGATACGCAGTATTTT | CAISAAGTGRDTQYF
TRBD1 | TRBJ2-7 | TRBV5-1 | - | TGCGCCAGTCGCAGGGACAGGTGGGCCTACGAGCAGTACTTC | CASRRDRWAYEQYF
- | TRBJ1-2 | TRBV29-1 | - | TGCAGCGTCCAAGAGTCGGGAAACTATGGCTACACCTTC | CSVQESGNYGYTF
- | TRBJ2-2 | TRBV7-6 | - | TGTGCCAGCAGCCCTTGGGGGACATCGAACACCGGGGAGCTGTTTTTT | CASSPWGTSNTGELFF
TRBD1 | TRBJ2-3 | TRBV6-5 | few | TGTGCCAGCAGCCCTGGACAGGGAATAACAGATACGCAGTATTTT | CASSPGQGITDTQYF
- | TRBJ2-3 | TRBV19 | few | TGTGCCAGTAGTATGTGGCAGATTAGAGGAGATACGCAGTATTTT | CASSMWQIRGDTQYF
- | TRBJ2-2 | TRBV29-1 | - | TGCAGCGTTCTACATAGCGCCGGGGAGCTGTTTTTT | CSVLHSAGELFF
TRBD1 | TRBJ2-3 | TRBV27 | once | TGTGCCAGCAGTATACAGGGGAGCACAGATACGCAGTATTTT | CASSIQGSTDTQYF
- | TRBJ1-1 | TRBV5-4 | - | TGTGCCAGCAGCCCCGACCGGAGGGGCGTGGAAGCTTTCTTT | CASSPDRRGVEAFF
TRBD1 | TRBJ2-7 | TRBV27 | - | TGTGCCAGCAGTTCGACCGGGACAGCCTACGAGCAGTACTTC | CASSSTGTAYEQYF
- | TRBJ2-7 | TRBV28 | - | TGTGCCAGCAGTCCCCTTAGGTACGAGCAGTACTTC | CASSPLRYEQYF
TRBD2 | TRBJ2-1 | TRBV30 | - | TGTGCCTGGAGTGTACTGGGGCGGGAGGACCATGAGCAGTTCTTC | CAWSVLGREDHEQFF
- | TRBJ2-5 | TRBV6-4 | - | TGTGCCAGCAGTGAGGGACATGGGTCAGAGACCCAGTACTTC | CASSEGHGSETQYF
- | TRBJ1-5 | TRBV28 | - | TGTGCCAGCAGTTTATGGGGTAGGGGTGGCAATCAGCCCCAGCATTTT | CASSLWGRGGNQPQHF
- | TRBJ1-1 | TRBV5-1 | - | TGCGCCAGCAGCCCCGCGACAACAATGAACACTGAAGCTTTCTTT | CASSPATTMNTEAFF
TRBD1 | TRBJ1-5 | TRBV18 | many | TGTGCCAGCTCACCCGGGACAGGGTCTATGGGCAATCAGCCCCAGCATTTT | CASSPGTGSMGNQPQHF
- | TRBJ2-4 | TRBV7-9 | - | TGTGCCAGCAGCTTTCAATTCAGTGGGGACATTCAGTACTTC | CASSFQFSGDIQYF
TRBD1 | TRBJ2-7 | TRBV5-4 | - | TGTGCCAGCAGCTTGGGGACAGGGTACTACGAGCAGTACTTC | CASSLGTGYYEQYF
TRBD2 | TRBJ2-2 | TRBV19 | - | TGTGCCAGTAGTATTTCCCTTCGGGCGGGGGTCGGGGAGCTGTTTTTT | CASSISLRAGVGELFF
TRBD2 | TRBJ2-7 | TRBV28 | once | TGTGCCAGCAGTGGAGGGACTAGCGGGATCTACGAGCAGTACTTC | CASSGGTSGIYEQYF
- | TRBJ1-5 | TRBV18 | - | TGTGCCAGCTCACGGGGCCAGGAGGCTCAGCCCCAGCATTTT | CASSRGQEAQPQHF
TRBD2 | TRBJ2-1 | TRBV4-2 | - | TGTGCCAGCAGCTCAGACACTAGCGGGGGGGCAAATGAGCAGTTCTTC | CASSSDTSGGANEQFF
- | TRBJ1-3 | TRBV9 | - | TGTGCCAGCAGCCCAGGTCCAGGTGGAAACACCATATATTTT | CASSPGPGGNTIYF
- | TRBJ2-2 | TRBV7-2 | - | TGTGCCAGCAGCTTAGTACAGGCGTCCGGGGAGCTGTTTTTT | CASSLVQASGELFF
- | TRBJ2-5 | TRBV28 | - | TGTGCCAGTGGGCTGTGGGAGACCCAGTACTTC | CASGLWETQYF
TRBD2 | TRBJ2-3 | TRBV18 | few | TGTGCCAGCTCAAGCGGACTAGCGGACATCACAGATACGCAGTATTTT | CASSSGLADITDTQYF
TRBD1 | TRBJ1-1 | TRBV7-2 | - | TGTGCCAGCAGGCCTGAGGTGGTTTTCAGGGGGCGGAGGGGGACTGAAGCTTTCTTT | CASRPEVVFRGRRGTEAFF
- | TRBJ2-5 | TRBV29-1 | - | TGCAGCGTTGAAGGGCAGGGATCTGGAGAGACCCAGTACTTC | CSVEGQGSGETQYF
- | TRBJ2-7 | TRBV6-6 | - | TGTGCCAGCAGTTATCATACGTCCTACGAGCAGTACTTC | CASSYHTSYEQYF
TRBD1 | TRBJ2-5 | TRBV5-1 | - | TGCGCCAGCAGCCCAAACGCCGGGACAGGGAGAGAGACCCAGTACTTC | CASSPNAGTGRETQYF
- | TRBJ2-7 | TRBV5-6 | - | TGTGCCAGCAGCTTGAAGGAGCAGGGTAACTACGAGCAGTACTTC | CASSLKEQGNYEQYF
- | TRBJ1-5 | TRBV7-2 | few | TGTGCCAGCAGCTTAGCCCCAGGGGTCGATCAGCCCCAGCATTTT | CASSLAPGVDQPQHF
TRBD1 | TRBJ1-2 | TRBV6-4 | - | TGTGCCAGCAGTGACGAGGGACAGGGCTCCTACACCTTC | CASSDEGQGSYTF